Below, one TCR beta chain is given with its context. The CDR3 runs to 14 residues. CDR1 and CDR2 (germline): SGHVS, FNYEAQ. V shed 3 bases and J shed 5 bases, with 13 bases lying between them. When the RNA was reverse transcribed, random hexamers were used with an input of roughly 0.45 to 1 ug. TCRdb reprocessed the immunoSEQ multiplex PCR reads via MiXCR and lists one record per CDR3 protein. The table lists some 47,000 distinct CDR3 sequences, 92% of them singletons. Negative isolation yielded CD4+ and CD8+ T cells, and FACS enriched TEMRA cells. This sample is part of a study of CD8 T cells in Susac syndrome.

The material sequenced was CD8+ T cells from PBMCs. The sequence derives from a human donor in good health. This chain connects TRBV7-6 to TRBJ2-5; perhaps TRBD2 as D (6 bases). The CDR3 region has the DNA TGTGCCAGCAGCTTCCGGACGGAGGGGGAGACCCAGTACTTC. It codes for CASSFRTEGETQYF.